Listed below are T cell receptor beta chains from one sample, sequenced in a study of shared clonotypes between healthy human individuals. The method was immunoSEQ multiplex PCR; TCRdb's version includes in-frame clones alone and lacks a portion of them. Of roughly 650,000 clones in the sample, about 97% were seen once. The sequenced sample was naive CD4+ T cells sorted from blood. These receptors were collected from a woman in her thirties in good health. CDR3s include the opening cysteine and the closing phenylalanine or tryptophan. The D gene is left open where the match is weak. A row's size may be missing; if present it is once, few, many or a size class.

J	D	V	size	CDR3	DNA
TRBJ2-1	-	TRBV4-1	once	CASSQDSAGSYNEQFF	TGCGCCAGCAGCCAAGATTCAGCGGGTTCCTACAATGAGCAGTTCTTC
TRBJ2-1	-	TRBV19	-	CASSISTGPYNEQFF	TGTGCCAGTAGTATAAGCACAGGGCCCTACAATGAGCAGTTCTTC
TRBJ2-1	TRBD2	TRBV29-1	-	CSVKRGPYNEQFF	TGCAGCGTAAAGCGGGGTCCCTACAATGAGCAGTTCTTC
TRBJ1-2	-	TRBV4-1	-	CASSHRGDRWNYGYTF	TGCGCCAGCAGCCACCGAGGAGACAGGTGGAACTATGGCTACACCTTC
TRBJ1-2	-	TRBV5-1	-	CASSSHPSGVGYGYTF	TGCGCCAGCAGCTCACATCCTTCGGGGGTGGGCTATGGCTACACCTTC
TRBJ1-2	-	TRBV28	-	CASSSRTAGYTF	TGTGCCAGCAGTTCTCGGACAGCCGGCTACACCTTC
TRBJ2-5	-	TRBV10-3	-	CAISAEGGETQYF	TGTGCCATCAGTGCGGAGGGGGGTGAGACCCAGTACTTC
TRBJ2-7	-	TRBV14	-	CASSRWDGAYEQYF	TGTGCCAGCAGCCGCTGGGACGGGGCCTACGAGCAGTACTTC
TRBJ2-3	-	TRBV27	-	CASSLSRTTDTQYF	TGTGCCAGCAGTTTATCAAGGACCACAGATACGCAGTATTTT
TRBJ2-7	-	TRBV28	-	CASSLRSTGLYEQYF	TGTGCCAGCAGTTTACGGTCAACTGGGCTCTACGAGCAGTACTTC
TRBJ2-3	TRBD2	TRBV28	-	CASKIAGELDTQYF	TGTGCCAGCAAAATAGCGGGAGAGTTAGATACGCAGTATTTT
TRBJ1-2	TRBD1	TRBV5-5	-	CASSYGQGLNYGYTF	TGTGCCAGCAGTTACGGACAGGGGCTCAACTATGGCTACACCTTC
TRBJ2-2	-	TRBV6-5	-	CASSYSSPPGELFF	TGTGCCAGCAGTTACTCTAGCCCCCCCGGGGAGCTGTTTTTT
TRBJ1-4	-	TRBV4-2	-	CASSQGRSEKLFF	TGTGCCAGCAGCCAAGGCAGAAGTGAAAAACTGTTTTTT
TRBJ2-1	-	TRBV10-2	-	CASSAPMGGRGNEQFF	TGCGCCAGCAGTGCCCCTATGGGGGGCCGAGGCAATGAGCAGTTCTTC
TRBJ1-1	-	TRBV28	few	CASSLTTSLEAFF	TGTGCCAGCAGTCTGACAACTAGTCTTGAAGCTTTCTTT
TRBJ2-7	-	TRBV2	-	CASKRLVYEQYF	TGTGCCAGCAAACGACTAGTCTACGAGCAGTACTTC
TRBJ2-7	TRBD2	TRBV6-5	-	CASSYWTSGYEQYF	TGTGCCAGCAGTTATTGGACTAGCGGATACGAGCAGTACTTC
TRBJ2-7	TRBD2	TRBV2	-	CASSEASGLPEQYF	TGTGCCAGCAGTGAAGCTAGCGGGCTCCCCGAGCAGTACTTC
TRBJ1-4	TRBD1	TRBV25-1	-	CASKDRRGDEKLFF	TGTGCCAGCAAGGACAGGCGGGGAGATGAAAAACTGTTTTTT
TRBJ1-5	-	TRBV5-5	-	CASSFKNSNQPQHF	TGTGCCAGCAGCTTTAAGAATAGCAATCAGCCCCAGCATTTT
TRBJ2-1	TRBD2	TRBV27	-	CASSLAGTSGSFYEQFF	TGTGCCAGCAGTTTAGCGGGGACTAGCGGGAGTTTTTATGAGCAGTTCTTC
TRBJ2-4	TRBD1	TRBV7-8	-	CASSPDRLRVKNIQYF	TGTGCCAGCAGCCCGGACAGGTTAAGGGTCAAAAACATTCAGTACTTC
TRBJ2-7	-	TRBV10-3	-	CATQGLTYEQYF	TGTGCCACACAGGGTTTAACCTACGAGCAGTACTTC
TRBJ1-1	-	TRBV4-1	-	CASSQPGGTRTEAFF	TGCGCCAGCAGCCAACCGGGGGGGACGAGAACTGAAGCTTTCTTT
TRBJ2-5	-	TRBV10-3	-	CAISERGGGQETQYF	TGTGCCATCAGTGAGAGGGGAGGCGGCCAAGAGACCCAGTACTTC
TRBJ2-7	-	TRBV28	once	CASSTPYSYEQYF	TGTGCCAGCAGTACCCCTTACTCCTACGAGCAGTACTTC
TRBJ2-1	-	TRBV4-1	-	CASSQPMTSSYNEQFF	TGCGCCAGCAGCCAACCGATGACTAGCTCCTACAATGAGCAGTTCTTC
TRBJ1-2	-	TRBV19	-	CASSTGAQYGYTF	TGTGCCAGTAGTACCGGGGCCCAGTATGGCTACACCTTC
TRBJ2-7	TRBD1	TRBV13	-	CASSSLPGQEPYEQYF	TGTGCCAGCAGCTCCCTACCGGGACAGGAACCCTACGAGCAGTACTTC
TRBJ2-1	TRBD2	TRBV9	-	CASSARGRTYNEQFF	TGTGCCAGCAGCGCTCGCGGGAGAACCTACAATGAGCAGTTCTTC
TRBJ2-5	TRBD2	TRBV7-2	-	CASSLGRLAEQETQYF	TGTGCCAGCAGCTTAGGACGACTAGCGGAGCAAGAGACCCAGTACTTC
TRBJ2-1	-	TRBV7-2	-	CASSLLFTYNEQFF	TGTGCCAGCAGCCTCTTATTCACATACAATGAGCAGTTCTTC
TRBJ2-1	TRBD2	TRBV4-1	once	CASSDDLAGAYNEQFF	TGCGCCAGCAGCGACGATCTAGCGGGAGCTTACAATGAGCAGTTCTTC
TRBJ1-2	TRBD1	TRBV4-1	-	CASSPMGQVLFGYTF	TGCGCCAGCAGCCCGATGGGACAGGTCCTATTCGGCTACACCTTC
TRBJ2-3	TRBD2	TRBV7-9	-	CASSLATSGTDTQYF	TGTGCCAGCAGCTTAGCGACTAGCGGAACCGATACGCAGTATTTT
TRBJ2-1	TRBD2	TRBV4-1	-	CASSPYQLGGSYNEQFF	TGCGCCAGCAGCCCCTATCAGCTGGGGGGGTCCTACAATGAGCAGTTCTTC
TRBJ1-1	-	TRBV28	-	CASSPRDIIGTEAFF	TGTGCCAGCAGTCCCCGGGACATAATCGGGACTGAAGCTTTCTTT
TRBJ2-7	TRBD1	TRBV5-8	-	CASSLVDRAYEQYF	TGTGCCAGCAGCTTGGTCGACAGGGCCTACGAGCAGTACTTC
TRBJ2-1	TRBD2	TRBV19	-	CASSIRGLAGVDEQFF	TGTGCCAGTAGTATTCGGGGACTAGCGGGAGTGGATGAGCAGTTCTTC
TRBJ1-5	-	TRBV6-6	-	CASSYSSRAQGPQHF	TGTGCCAGCAGTTACTCGAGCAGGGCCCAGGGGCCCCAGCATTTT
TRBJ1-2	-	TRBV20-1	-	CSAREDISF	TGCAGTGCTAGAGAGGACATTTCCTTC
TRBJ2-1	-	TRBV5-1	-	CASSLPPSSYNEQFF	TGCGCCAGCAGCTTACCCCCGAGCTCCTACAATGAGCAGTTCTTC
TRBJ1-1	-	TRBV28	-	CASTTARGAFF	TGTGCCAGCACTACCGCGAGGGGAGCTTTCTTT
TRBJ2-3	TRBD1	TRBV28	-	CASSYNRGPDTQYF	TGTGCCAGCAGCTATAACAGGGGACCAGATACGCAGTATTTT
TRBJ2-1	-	TRBV2	-	CASSGLAGQEQFF	TGTGCCAGCAGTGGGTTAGCGGGACAGGAGCAGTTCTTC
TRBJ2-6	TRBD1	TRBV2	-	CASSTRGPPSGANVLTF	TGTGCCAGCAGTACTAGGGGGCCGCCCTCTGGGGCCAACGTCCTGACTTTC
TRBJ2-1	-	TRBV14	-	CASSQQGKDEQFF	TGTGCCAGCAGCCAACAGGGAAAGGATGAGCAGTTCTTC
TRBJ2-7	TRBD1	TRBV5-1	-	CASSLRQGAYEQYF	TGCGCCAGCAGCTTGCGACAGGGGGCATACGAGCAGTACTTC
TRBJ1-3	-	TRBV7-8	once	CASSTSSFVSGNTIYF	TGTGCCAGCAGCACAAGCAGCTTCGTCTCTGGAAACACCATATATTTT
TRBJ2-1	-	TRBV21-1	-	CASRGTRTGLDEQFF	TGTGCCAGCAGAGGGACTAGGACAGGGCTGGATGAGCAGTTCTTC